These T cell receptor beta chains were read from a single sample in a study of response to subunit inactivated influenza vaccine. TCRdb called the RT-PCR reads again in MiXCR, with one record for every CDR3 protein. Counted here are 400,000 to 550,000 distinct CDR3 sequences, around 25% occurring once; the ten biggest clones make up approximately 1.9%. Sequenced material: CD4+ T cells sorted from PBMCs, taken approximately 5 days after vaccination. These receptor sequences come from a man aged 50 to 60 who received an inactivated influenza vaccine. Both conserved end residues are part of each CDR3. A D gene is named only where the DNA matches it firmly. Expanded clones get a size class; other rows say once, few or many, or leave the size out.

NA TRBJ2-1 TRBV25-1 NA TGTGCCTGCAGTTCCGGGACGCACAATGAGCAGTTCTTC CACSSGTHNEQFF
NA TRBJ2-7 TRBV27 NA TGTGCCAGCAGTTTCACCAGGGGATACGAGCAGTACTTC CASSFTRGYEQYF
NA TRBJ2-3 TRBV11-2 NA TGTGCCAGCAGCTTAGATCGGGCGCCCGGAGATACGCAGTATTTT CASSLDRAPGDTQYF
once TRBJ1-4 TRBV14 NA TGTGCCAGCAGCCAAGGAAACCTTAATGAAAAACTGTTTTTT CASSQGNLNEKLFF
few TRBJ2-7 TRBV5-1 TRBD1 TGCGCCAGCAGCTTGGTTGGGCAGGGGGCCTACGAGCAGTACTTC CASSLVGQGAYEQYF
NA TRBJ2-2 TRBV27 TRBD1 TGTGCCAGCAGACACACAACGACAGGGTTGGGCGGGGAGCTGTTTTTT CASRHTTTGLGGELFF
NA TRBJ1-5 TRBV30 NA TGTGCCTGGAGTGGGGGCTGGAATCAGCCCCAGCATTTT CAWSGGWNQPQHF
few TRBJ1-2 TRBV20-1 TRBD1 TGCAGTGCCCAGGGACAGGCCTTAAACTATGGCTACACCTTC CSAQGQALNYGYTF
few TRBJ2-1 TRBV29-1 TRBD2 TGCAGCGTTAAAACGCCAGGCGGGAGGTACCCCTACAATGAGCAGTTCTTC CSVKTPGGRYPYNEQFF
NA TRBJ2-1 TRBV14 NA TGTGCCAGCAGCCAAGTGCCCAGGGTTATGCTTAAGCCCATGTTCTTC CASSQVPRVMLKPMFF
NA TRBJ1-6 TRBV20-1 NA TGCCGCCCAGGGGACGGTTCACCCCTCCACTTT CRPGDGSPLHF
NA TRBJ2-6 TRBV7-2 NA TGTGCCAGCAGCATCGGGGGCTCTGGGGCCAACGTCCTGACTTTC CASSIGGSGANVLTF
few TRBJ2-7 TRBV6-1 NA TGTGCCAGCAGTCAACAGGGGCCCGGGGGGTACGAGCAGTACTTC CASSQQGPGGYEQYF
few TRBJ1-1 TRBV5-8 NA TGTGCCAGCAGCTCAGGGACCCTGCACACTGAAGCTTTCTTT CASSSGTLHTEAFF
NA TRBJ2-3 TRBV20-1 NA TGCAGTGCTAGGGGTCTAGGGGGGGTAGGTCTAGTATTAGATACGCAGTATTTT CSARGLGGVGLVLDTQYF
once TRBJ2-2 TRBV7-2 NA TGTGCCAGCAGCCTAGATTTCTCAAGGGGGGCCGGGGAGCTGTTTTTT CASSLDFSRGAGELFF